This TCR beta chain was observed in a study of blood T cell repertoires in COVID-19. Study overall: Samples representing acute and convalescent COVID-19 were sourced from the United States, Italy and Spain. PBMCs, B-cell-depleted T cells, or T cells provided the cDNA or gDNA that made up the material.

On this clone itself: At one boundary the junction diverges from the germline segment, which might be a read error.

CDR1 and CDR2 (germline): SSHAT, FNYEAQ (reference sequence). CDR3 length: 15 residues. Authors' data handling: Amplification with reference gene primers provided the estimates of nucleated cell counts. Clones were sequenced by immunoSEQ multiplex PCR, and TCRdb holds only the in-frame ones, with some missing. Clonal size and the V and J genes are those of that table, whereas D and trimming came from the DNA. The sample has roughly 190,000 clones, around 90% seen once. The material sequenced was peripheral blood. The chain uses TRBV7-7 and TRBJ2-5, with D tentatively TRBD2 (5 bases). This TCR was recovered from a man aged 50-60 years with acute or convalescent COVID-19. The CDR3 nucleotides read TGTGCTAGCAGCCCTTCGCGGGTGGGTCAAGAGACCCAGTACTTC. Its translation is CASSPSRVGQETQYF.